One and the same sample provided the 14 T cell receptor beta chains below, sequenced in a study of blood T cell repertoires in COVID-19. Assay used: immunoSEQ multiplex PCR; TCRdb lists only in-frame clones, some missing. Here the sample spans under 300,000 clones, about nine tenths being singletons. What was sequenced was peripheral blood. All receptors derive from a man aged 25-40 years who had recovered from COVID-19.

The chain joins TRBV5-1 to TRBJ1-2; D possibly corresponds to TRBD1 (5 bases). CDR3 length: 14 residues. V lost 0 bases to trimming and J lost 8 bases, with 14 bases between them. Germline lookup yields CDR1 SGHRS and CDR2 YFSETQ. CDR3 in DNA: TGCGCCAGCAGCTTGGTAGGGGCCGACTCCGGCTACACCTTC. Amino acids: CASSLVGADSGYTF.

This clone showed up just once. In DNA, the CDR3 is TGTGCCAGCAGCCTTCACCACAGGGATCAGCCCCAGCATTTT. It yields the protein CASSLHHRDQPQHF. The chain uses TRBV14 and TRBJ1-5; the D gene is possibly TRBD1 (6 bases). The germline V gene has CDR1 SGHDN and CDR2 FVKESK. Trimming left V 4 bases short and J 5 bases short, with 12 bases between. This CDR3 spans 14 amino acids.

This clone was recorded once. The rearrangement links TRBV6-5 to TRBJ2-4, with 7 nucleotides matching TRBD2. The CDR3 is 15 residues long. Germline-derived CDR1 and CDR2 are MNHEY and SVGAGI. Losses at the gene ends were 8 bases for V and 3 bases for J; bases not matched to a gene: 10. CDR3 DNA: TGTGCCAGCGGGGTTCCAGGGAGGGACAAAAACATTCAGTACTTC. This translates into CASGVPGRDKNIQYF.

This chain connects TRBV10-3 to TRBJ1-5, with TRBD1 identical over 10 bases. Unmatched junction bases numbered 7, after V lost 10 bases and J lost 7 bases. Germline V CDR1 and CDR2: ENHRY, SYGVKD. The CDR3 spans 13 residues. CDR3 residues: CATLTGQGQPQHF. The CDR3 DNA is TGTGCCACATTAACGGGACAGGGGCAGCCCCAGCATTTT.

This chain links TRBV6-5 with TRBJ1-1, with D possibly TRBD1 on 6 matching bases. Germline loops: CDR1 MNHEY, CDR2 SVGAGI. The CDR3 has 15 residues. Between the trimmed V and J ends, which lost 10 bases and 0 bases, there was a span of 18 bases. CDR3 coding DNA: TGTGCCACCGTCGGACAGCCCGCCCTGAACACTGAAGCTTTCTTT. It codes for CATVGQPALNTEAFF.

The chain employs TRBV2 and TRBJ1-4, with D perhaps matching TRBD1 (6 bases). The CDR3 totals 13 residues. V lost 4 bases to trimming and J lost 6 bases, with 9 bases between them. From germline, CDR1 is SNHLY and CDR2 FYNNEI. The CDR3 nucleotides are TGTGCCAGCAGTGTGGCAGGGGATGAAAAACTGTTTTTT. This sequence encodes CASSVAGDEKLFF.

In this sample, this clone turned up a few times. The chain employs TRBV19 and TRBJ1-1, with D possibly TRBD1 on 6 matching bases. V gave up 8 bases and J gave up 5 bases, with 18 bases separating them. Per germline, CDR1 LNHDA and CDR2 SQIVND (reference sequence). The CDR3 covers 14 residues. This CDR3 is CASERQVGRTEAFF. The CDR3 DNA follows: TGTGCCAGTGAACGACAGGTCGGGCGGACTGAAGCTTTCTTT.

This chain connects TRBV30 to TRBJ1-1; 11 nucleotides align to TRBD1. The CDR3 is made up of 14 amino acids. V was pared by 3 bases and J by 3 bases, with 3 bases of the junction left unmatched. Germline values: CDR1 GTSNPN, CDR2 SVGIG (reference sequence). The CDR3 DNA is TGTGCCTGGAGAGCGGGACAGGGGGACACTGAAGCTTTCTTT. This gives the protein CAWRAGQGDTEAFF.

V is TRBV6-2 or TRBV6-3 and J is TRBJ2-7; D remains unclear. The CDR3 consists of 18 residues. The V end was cut by 2 bases, the J end by 3 bases, with 23 bases between. CDR1 is MNHEY, CDR2 SVGEGT, per germline. The CDR3 sequence is CASSYAFTGATKFYEQYF. CDR3 nucleotide sequence: TGTGCCAGCAGTTACGCCTTTACCGGAGCCACTAAATTCTACGAGCAGTACTTC.

The rearrangement uses TRBV5-8 and TRBJ2-3, with TRBD1 identical over 7 bases. J was trimmed by 2 bases and V by 3 bases; bases with no gene match: 6. Germline V gene sequence: CDR1 SGHTS, CDR2 YDEGEE. The CDR3 totals 15 residues. The chain's CDR3 is CASSYRDRLTDTQYF. CDR3 in DNA: TGTGCCAGCAGCTACCGGGACAGACTCACAGATACGCAGTATTTT.

The gene calls are TRBV7-9 and TRBJ1-1; D is uncertain. Trimming pared 5 bases from V and 1 base from J, leaving 14 bases between. Germline CDR1 SEHNR, CDR2 FQNEAQ (reference sequence). The CDR3 sequence is 15 residues long. The CDR3 reads CASSPQRRPNTEAFF. CDR3 nucleotide sequence: TGTGCCAGCAGCCCCCAGCGGAGGCCGAACACTGAAGCTTTCTTT.

The chain combines TRBV3-1 (or the pseudogene TRBV3-2) with TRBJ1-2; 9 bases map to TRBD1. V gave up 4 bases and J gave up 1 base; unmatched junction bases: 13. Per germline, CDR1 LGHDT and CDR2 YNNKEL (reference sequence). This CDR3 has 18 amino acids. The CDR3, as DNA: TGTGCCAGCAGCCCGGTCCCGGGACAGGGAAAAGTTAACTATGGCTACACCTTC. Translating gives CASSPVPGQGKVNYGYTF.

This CDR3 reads CASSLATVYEQYF. The CDR3 DNA reads TGTGCCAGCAGCTTGGCCACGGTTTACGAGCAGTACTTC. The J gene is TRBJ2-7, the V gene TRBV5-6; D not certain. V was clipped by 0 bases and J by 4 bases, with 8 bases between them. CDR1 is SGHDT, CDR2 YYEEEE, per germline. The CDR3 spans 13 residues. The full variable domain, with the rest looked up from reference TRBV5-6 and TRBJ2-7, is DAGVTQSPTHLIKTRGQQVTLRCSPKSGHDTVSWYQQALGQGPQFIFQYYEEEERQRGNFPDRFSGHQFPNYSSELNVNALLLGDSALYLCASSLATVYEQYFGPGTRLTVT.

The gene calls are TRBV10-1 and TRBJ1-2; unclear D gene. Germline CDR1 and CDR2: WNHNN and SYGVQD (reference sequence). This CDR3 region has 13 residues. Trimming removed 3 bases from V and 6 bases from J, with 11 bases in between. CDR3 in DNA: TGCGCCAGCAGTGAAGTTGAGGGTGATGGCTACACCTTC. It is translated as CASSEVEGDGYTF.